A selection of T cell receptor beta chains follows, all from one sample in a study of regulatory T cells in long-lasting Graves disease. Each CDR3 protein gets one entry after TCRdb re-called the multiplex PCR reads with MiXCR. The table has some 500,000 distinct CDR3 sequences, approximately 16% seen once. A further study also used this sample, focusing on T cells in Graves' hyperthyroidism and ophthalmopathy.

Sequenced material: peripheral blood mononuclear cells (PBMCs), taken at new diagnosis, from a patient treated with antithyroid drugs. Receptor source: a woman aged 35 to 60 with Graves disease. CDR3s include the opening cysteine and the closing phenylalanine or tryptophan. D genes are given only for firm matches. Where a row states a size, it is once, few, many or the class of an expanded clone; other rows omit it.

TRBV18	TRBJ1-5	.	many	TGTGCCAGCTCACCATCAGAAGGGTTTCAGCCCCAGCATTTT	CASSPSEGFQPQHF
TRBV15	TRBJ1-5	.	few	TGTGCCACCAGCAGCGAGGGGGGGCTCTGGCAGCCCCAGCATTTT	CATSSEGGLWQPQHF
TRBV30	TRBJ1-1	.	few	TGTGCCTGGAGTGCAGACAGAAACACTGAAGCTTTCTTT	CAWSADRNTEAFF
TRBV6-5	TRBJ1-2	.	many	TGTGCCAGCAGTTACTCGGGGGGGCCCTATGGCTACACCTTC	CASSYSGGPYGYTF
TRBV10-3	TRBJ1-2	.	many	TGTGCCATCAGTGAGTCGACAGACTATGGCTACACCTTC	CAISESTDYGYTF
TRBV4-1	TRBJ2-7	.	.	TGCGCCAGCAGCCTGCCGGGCCACAACTACGAGCAGTACTTC	CASSLPGHNYEQYF
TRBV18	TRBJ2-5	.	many	TGTGCCAGCTCACCAATGGACCCAAGGGTGGAGACCCAGTACTTC	CASSPMDPRVETQYF
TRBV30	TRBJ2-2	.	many	TGTGCCTGGAGTCCCCTCGGCGGAGGGGTGGACGGGGAGCTGTTTTTT	CAWSPLGGGVDGELFF
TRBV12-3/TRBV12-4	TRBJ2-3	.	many	TGTGCCAGCAGTTTTATTGGGTGGACAGATACGCAGTATTTT	CASSFIGWTDTQYF
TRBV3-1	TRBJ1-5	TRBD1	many	TGTGCCAGCAGCCTGACAGGGAAGGGTCAGCCCCAGCATTTT	CASSLTGKGQPQHF
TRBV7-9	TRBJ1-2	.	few	TGTGCCAGCAGCTTCAACCGGGGGCGGGTACTTGACTATGGCTACACCTTC	CASSFNRGRVLDYGYTF
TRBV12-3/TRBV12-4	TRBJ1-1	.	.	TGTGCCAGCAGTTTAGCCGACCAGGGACTCACTGAAGCTTTCTTT	CASSLADQGLTEAFF
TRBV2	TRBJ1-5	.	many	TGTGCCAGCAGTGGGGCCGTTGGCAATCAGCCCCAGCATTTT	CASSGAVGNQPQHF
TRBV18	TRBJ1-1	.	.	TGTGCCAGCTCACCACCTAATAGGAAGGTTGGGGGATTTGAAGCTTTCTTT	CASSPPNRKVGGFEAFF
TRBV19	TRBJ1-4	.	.	TGTGCCAGTAGTATAGCGGGGGGATTTGGTGAAAAACTGTTTTTT	CASSIAGGFGEKLFF
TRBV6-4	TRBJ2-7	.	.	TGTGCCAGCAGTGACTTATGGGGGACACACAACAACGAGCAGTACTTC	CASSDLWGTHNNEQYF
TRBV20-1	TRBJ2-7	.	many	TGCAGTGCTAGGGCCCAGGGCCTCTACGAGCAGTACTTC	CSARAQGLYEQYF
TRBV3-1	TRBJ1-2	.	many	TGTGCCAGCAGCCAAGGAAGCGGTGGGGGCTTGAGTTGGGGCTACACCTTC	CASSQGSGGGLSWGYTF
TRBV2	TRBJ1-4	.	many	TGTGCCAGCAATTCACACATCCGAGAAAAACTGTTTTTT	CASNSHIREKLFF
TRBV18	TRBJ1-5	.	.	TGTGCCAGCTCATCCGGGACACCCAATAGCAATCAGCCCCAGCATTTT	CASSSGTPNSNQPQHF
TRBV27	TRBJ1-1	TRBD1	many	TGTGCCAGCAGGTCCGCAGGGGGGAGGTCTCCCCTTATGAACACTGAAGCTTTCTTT	CASRSAGGRSPLMNTEAFF
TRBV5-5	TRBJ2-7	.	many	TGTGCCAGCAGCTTGGGGGACCAGGACCCCTACGAGCAGTACTTC	CASSLGDQDPYEQYF
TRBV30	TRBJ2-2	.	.	TGTGCCTGGAGTTTTGGGGCGGGCACCGGGGAGCTGTTTTTT	CAWSFGAGTGELFF
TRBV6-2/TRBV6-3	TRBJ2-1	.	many	TGTGCCAGCAGTTACGGACCGTACAATGAGCAGTTCTTC	CASSYGPYNEQFF